This T cell receptor beta chain was documented in a study of blood T cells in healthy people across ages (dated by TCRdb to between 2015 and 2016). General notes on the study: In model experiments, roughly one uniquely barcoded TCR beta cDNA molecule per two T cells was captured by template switching. Four age groups were formed from the donors: young (average approximately 15 years), middle-aged (approximately 39), aged (around 62) and long-lived (approximately 78). Two additional independent replicas of 1 million unique cDNA reads from the same blood draw were analyzed for two donors (one aged 18 to 29 and one aged 80 or older). Age-related changes in TCR beta repertoire diversity were measured in the study by deep sequencing normalized with unique cDNA molecular identifiers.

As concerns this clonotype: Its antigen specificity is not known. Base quality data are lacking; no much larger clone is found one base away.

The paper as a whole reports these results and caveats: Total diversity estimates from one million sequenced T cells were considered lower bounds and underestimates. The percentage of naive T cells measured by flow cytometry correlated strongly with observed TCR beta diversity. Compared with the aged group, more naive CD4+ T cells, fewer expanded clones and increased TCR diversity were shown by the long-lived group, suggesting age selection. The CMV infection status of donors was not known, potentially confounding age-related changes in expanded clonotypes. Observed TCR beta diversity per million T cells fell roughly linearly with age, and a significant reduction was already apparent by age roughly 41. Bulk unsorted PBMC profiling prevented conclusive comparison of naive and antigen-experienced compartments.

To prepare the library, 5' RACE was applied. This sample was sequenced with an Illumina HiSeq 2500. A second roughly 6 to 11 cycle PCR used a sample-barcoded 5' primer and a J-beta primer mix. Each TCR beta cDNA molecule received a unique molecular identifier from a template-switch 5' adaptor carrying 12 random nucleotides. Each sample yielded at least 2.5 million CDR3-containing paired-end reads. First-strand cDNA synthesis was performed from all RNA using the Mint cDNA synthesis kit, with priming by a TRBC-specific oligonucleotide. After uracil-DNA glycosylase treatment, a first 18-cycle PCR used universal primers M1SS and BC2_uni_R on all cDNA. The paper's processing steps were these. For normalization, 1 million high-quality reads were randomly selected from each sample, with every read carrying a distinct molecular identifier. Instead of being binned into consensus sequences, reads that shared molecular identifiers were thrown out. CDR3 identification, clonotype clustering and error correction used MiTCR with a Q25 quality threshold and the strictest error-elimination algorithm. A nonparametric unseen species model with Euler transformation was used to estimate lower-bound total TCR beta diversity. Using fastp at Q25 and MiXCR, TCRdb reprocessed the public reads and kept productive beta chains. When rows share a CDR3 protein, they turn into one entry using the most common DNA and genes. These V and J calls originate from TCRdb's pipeline instead of the authors' own analysis. For this sample the table gives about 800,000 distinct CDR3 sequences, of which 20% to 25% were detected only once. Of the sample, approximately 4% is held by the ten largest clones.

The CDR1 and CDR2 encoded by the germline V gene (reference sequence) are SEHNR and FQNEAQ. CDR3 length: 15 amino acids, cysteine to phenylalanine. Kept here is only the CDR3 DNA, which spans 45 bases and is read in frame from base 1. Trimming costs V 4 bases and J 3 bases, and their ends lie 14 bases apart. Systemically healthy Caucasian individuals from Russia, some 38 in total and aged roughly 6 to 100 years, were included as donors. Each donor gave approximately 9.4 milliliters of peripheral blood, drawn into EDTA-treated Vacutainer tubes. PBMCs were isolated by Ficoll-Paque density-gradient centrifugation, with at least 7 million obtained per sample. Total RNA was extracted from PBMCs with Trizol reagent, with at least 5 micrograms obtained per sample. For every donor, flow cytometry on a PBMC aliquot measured the percentage of naive CD45RAhigh/CD27high T cells. The data also belong to a second study, concerning T cells of mothers and their children. The second source states: Nine systemically healthy Caucasian individuals served as donors, namely three mothers together with their six children. cDNA synthesis consumed the entire amount of extracted RNA, loaded at around 1.4 ug RNA in each 15 ul reaction. Sample barcodes and 2-4 random nucleotides were added via the M1S primer in the second PCR. Each mother yielded over 9 million TCR beta CDR3 reads and each child roughly 3.1 million reads. Thymic selection shapes the output of TCR recombination in a similar way in related and unrelated pairs, and inherited differences have a minor effect. Related mother-child pairs always showed normalized repertoire overlap that was slightly higher than in unrelated mother-child pairs, though the difference was never significant. No persistent microchimeric T cell clones were detected, at a sensitivity of roughly 96 clones per million clonotypes. Deep NGS was used in the study to compare the TCR beta repertoires of mothers and children and to look for features that separate related mother-child pairs from unrelated individuals. The mean age was 40 +/- 4 years for the mothers and about 10 +/- 4 years for the children. After adapters were ligated using NEBNext reagents, the libraries underwent 100+100 nt paired-end sequencing on an Illumina HiSeq 2000. To prevent cross-contamination, the mother and child libraries were prepared a month apart and were sequenced in separate runs. For each donor, somewhere between roughly 450,000 and 2,000,000 distinct TCR beta clonotypes were identified. Naive TCR beta clonotypes were estimated from low-frequency clonotypes matched to each donor's FACS-determined naive share, without sorting.

The receptor chain draws on TRBV7-9 and TRBJ2-3; the D gene could be TRBD1 or TRBD2, each one agreeing over 5 bases. Sequences were obtained from blood. This TCR came from a boy between 5 and 17 years old in good health. The nucleotide sequence reads as follows: TGTGCCAGCAGCTCCTCAGGGACGCCGACAGATACGCAGTATTTT. This is translated as CASSSSGTPTDTQYF. The full variable domain, with segments outside the CDR3 supplied by the reference TRBV7-9 and TRBJ2-3 proteins, appears as DTGVSQNPRHKITKRGQNVTFRCDPISEHNRLYWYRQTLGQGPEFLTYFQNEAQLEKSRLLSDRFSAERPKGSFSTLEIQRTEQGDSAMYLCASSSSGTPTDTQYFGPGTRLTVL.